Listed below are T cell receptor beta chains from one sample, sequenced in a study of cytomegalovirus exposure and HLA in healthy donors. Here immunoSEQ multiplex PCR was the method, and the copy in TCRdb shows in-frame clones only, minus some. The sample holds about 140,000 clones, around 73% seen once. The sample comprised PBMCs. Receptor source: a human donor in good health. Both conserved end residues are part of each CDR3. Each record gives: J gene, CDR3 length, D gene, clone size, V gene, CDR3 DNA, CDR3 protein. The D gene is left open where the match is weak. The size of a clone is reported for some rows only, either as once, few or many, or as a class for expanded clones.

j_gene: TRBJ2-2; len: 14; d_gene: TRBD2; abundance: .; v_gene: TRBV9; CDR3nt: TGTGCCAGCAGCGTAGCGGGGGGCACCGGGGAGCTGTTTTTT; CDR3aa: CASSVAGGTGELFF
j_gene: TRBJ2-1; len: 11; d_gene: .; abundance: few; v_gene: TRBV5-8; CDR3nt: TGTGCCAGCAGCTTGGGGCCAGGAAAGTTCTTC; CDR3aa: CASSLGPGKFF
j_gene: TRBJ2-1; len: 14; d_gene: .; abundance: .; v_gene: TRBV28; CDR3nt: TGTGCCAGCAGTTTGGTCCGAAGCCTCAATGAGCAGTTCTTC; CDR3aa: CASSLVRSLNEQFF
j_gene: TRBJ1-2; len: 13; d_gene: .; abundance: .; v_gene: TRBV6-6; CDR3nt: TGTGCCAGCAGTTACGGGCAATACTATGGCTACACCTTC; CDR3aa: CASSYGQYYGYTF
j_gene: TRBJ1-2; len: 12; d_gene: TRBD1; abundance: .; v_gene: TRBV29-1; CDR3nt: TGCAGCGTTGTGGCAGGGGGAAGTGGCTACACCTTC; CDR3aa: CSVVAGGSGYTF
j_gene: TRBJ1-4; len: 14; d_gene: .; abundance: .; v_gene: TRBV25-1; CDR3nt: TGTGCCAGCAGTGAATGGGGGGATAATGAAAAACTGTTTTTT; CDR3aa: CASSEWGDNEKLFF
j_gene: TRBJ1-1; len: 14; d_gene: .; abundance: .; v_gene: TRBV19; CDR3nt: TGTGCCAGTAGTATCTATAACACGGGGGCTGAAGCTTTCTTT; CDR3aa: CASSIYNTGAEAFF
j_gene: TRBJ1-2; len: 14; d_gene: .; abundance: .; v_gene: TRBV25-1; CDR3nt: TGTGCCAGCAGTGAATGGGCACAGCTCTATGGCTACACCTTC; CDR3aa: CASSEWAQLYGYTF
j_gene: TRBJ2-3; len: 13; d_gene: TRBD2; abundance: .; v_gene: TRBV29-1; CDR3nt: TGCAGCGCCGGGACTAGCAGCACAGATACGCAGTATTTT; CDR3aa: CSAGTSSTDTQYF
j_gene: TRBJ1-5; len: 16; d_gene: TRBD1; abundance: .; v_gene: TRBV5-5; CDR3nt: TGTGCCAGCAGCTTGGGGACAGGGGGCCAATTCGGGCCCCAGCATTTT; CDR3aa: CASSLGTGGQFGPQHF
j_gene: TRBJ2-2; len: 16; d_gene: TRBD2; abundance: .; v_gene: TRBV6-5; CDR3nt: TGTGCCAGCAGTTACTCGCTAGCGGGGGGGACCGGGGAGCTGTTTTTT; CDR3aa: CASSYSLAGGTGELFF
j_gene: TRBJ1-2; len: 15; d_gene: TRBD1; abundance: .; v_gene: TRBV7-9; CDR3nt: TGTGCCAGCAGCGCCCGGACAGGGGGCGTAGATGGCTACACCTTC; CDR3aa: CASSARTGGVDGYTF
j_gene: TRBJ2-7; len: 13; d_gene: .; abundance: .; v_gene: TRBV10-1; CDR3nt: TGCGCCAGCAGTGAGTCCGGGTTTTCCGAGCAGTACTTC; CDR3aa: CASSESGFSEQYF
j_gene: TRBJ1-2; len: 15; d_gene: .; abundance: .; v_gene: TRBV7-9; CDR3nt: TGTGCCAGCACCTCGATGGGGGGGGCTCACTATGGCTACACCTTC; CDR3aa: CASTSMGGAHYGYTF
j_gene: TRBJ2-1; len: 16; d_gene: .; abundance: few; v_gene: TRBV19; CDR3nt: TGTGCCAGTAGTATATGGGAGACGAGCTCCTACAATGAGCAGTTCTTC; CDR3aa: CASSIWETSSYNEQFF
j_gene: TRBJ2-7; len: 15; d_gene: TRBD2; abundance: once; v_gene: TRBV10-2; CDR3nt: TGCGCCAGCTCGCTAGCGGGAGGTTTGACCTACGAGCAGTACTTC; CDR3aa: CASSLAGGLTYEQYF
j_gene: TRBJ2-1; len: 13; d_gene: .; abundance: .; v_gene: TRBV19; CDR3nt: TGTGCCAGTAGTAGCGGAAGTTACAATGAGCAGTTCTTC; CDR3aa: CASSSGSYNEQFF
j_gene: TRBJ2-1; len: 16; d_gene: TRBD2; abundance: .; v_gene: TRBV10-1; CDR3nt: TGCGCCAGCAGTGGCCTAGCGGGAGGTGAGGGCAATGAGCAGTTCTTC; CDR3aa: CASSGLAGGEGNEQFF
j_gene: TRBJ2-7; len: 14; d_gene: .; abundance: .; v_gene: TRBV19; CDR3nt: TGTGCCAGTAGTATTACAGGGCCCGTATACGAGCAGTACTTC; CDR3aa: CASSITGPVYEQYF
j_gene: TRBJ2-1; len: 18; d_gene: TRBD2; abundance: .; v_gene: TRBV11-3; CDR3nt: TGTGCCAGCAGCTTAGGATATCGGACTAGCGGGGGGCAGGATGAGCAGTTCTTC; CDR3aa: CASSLGYRTSGGQDEQFF
j_gene: TRBJ1-4; len: 17; d_gene: .; abundance: few; v_gene: TRBV4-1; CDR3nt: TGCGCCAGCAGCCAAGACTCAACAGGGCCGGTTCGGGAAAAACTGTTTTTT; CDR3aa: CASSQDSTGPVREKLFF
j_gene: TRBJ2-4; len: 15; d_gene: TRBD1; abundance: medium-sized; v_gene: TRBV6-1; CDR3nt: TGTGCCACCACATTAATGACAGGGGCGGCAAACATTCAGTACTTC; CDR3aa: CATTLMTGAANIQYF
j_gene: TRBJ2-7; len: 11; d_gene: .; abundance: .; v_gene: TRBV10-3; CDR3nt: TGTGCCTGCCAGGACTCCGGGGAGCAGTACTTC; CDR3aa: CACQDSGEQYF
j_gene: TRBJ2-6; len: 16; d_gene: TRBD1; abundance: .; v_gene: TRBV19; CDR3nt: TGTGCCAGTCTCGACAGGGGGCTAGCTGGGGCCAACGTCCTGACTTTC; CDR3aa: CASLDRGLAGANVLTF
j_gene: TRBJ1-1; len: 12; d_gene: .; abundance: .; v_gene: TRBV2; CDR3nt: TGTGCCAGCAAACGGGGGACCACTGAAGCTTTCTTT; CDR3aa: CASKRGTTEAFF
j_gene: TRBJ1-2; len: 13; d_gene: TRBD1; abundance: .; v_gene: TRBV2; CDR3nt: TGTGCCAGCAGTTCGGGACAGATCTATGGCTACACCTTC; CDR3aa: CASSSGQIYGYTF
j_gene: TRBJ2-2; len: 15; d_gene: TRBD2; abundance: .; v_gene: TRBV7-6; CDR3nt: TGTGCCAGCAGCTTAGGGGACTACGGAACCGGGGAGCTGTTTTTT; CDR3aa: CASSLGDYGTGELFF
j_gene: TRBJ2-1; len: 16; d_gene: TRBD2; abundance: .; v_gene: TRBV25-1; CDR3nt: TGTGCCAGCAGTGTGGCTAGCGGGAGGGCCTACAATGAGCAGTTCTTC; CDR3aa: CASSVASGRAYNEQFF
j_gene: TRBJ2-7; len: 11; d_gene: .; abundance: few; v_gene: TRBV9; CDR3nt: TGTGCCAGCAGCGATAACTACGAGCAGTACTTC; CDR3aa: CASSDNYEQYF
j_gene: TRBJ2-5; len: 17; d_gene: TRBD2; abundance: .; v_gene: TRBV11-2; CDR3nt: TGTGCCAGCAGCTTAGGGACTAGCGGGAGGTCCCAAGAGACCCAGTACTTC; CDR3aa: CASSLGTSGRSQETQYF
j_gene: TRBJ2-2; len: 15; d_gene: TRBD1; abundance: once; v_gene: TRBV10-3; CDR3nt: TGTGCCATCAATGTACAGGGGGCGAACACCGGGGAGCTGTTTTTT; CDR3aa: CAINVQGANTGELFF
j_gene: TRBJ1-1; len: 13; d_gene: TRBD1; abundance: .; v_gene: TRBV7-2; CDR3nt: TGTGCCAGCAGCCGACAGGGGAGCACTGAAGCTTTCTTT; CDR3aa: CASSRQGSTEAFF
j_gene: TRBJ2-1; len: 16; d_gene: TRBD2; abundance: .; v_gene: TRBV11-3; CDR3nt: TGTGCCAGCAGCCCTCGGACTAGCGGGACCGTCAATGAGCAGTTCTTC; CDR3aa: CASSPRTSGTVNEQFF
j_gene: TRBJ1-5; len: 17; d_gene: TRBD1; abundance: once; v_gene: TRBV5-5; CDR3nt: TGTGCCAGCAGCGCGACGACAGGGCTGGGGCGAAATCAGCCCCAGCATTTT; CDR3aa: CASSATTGLGRNQPQHF
j_gene: TRBJ2-7; len: 12; d_gene: .; abundance: .; v_gene: TRBV21-1; CDR3nt: TGTGCCAGCAGCATCCTCCCGGTCGAGCAGTACTTC; CDR3aa: CASSILPVEQYF
j_gene: TRBJ2-5; len: 14; d_gene: .; abundance: .; v_gene: TRBV11-2; CDR3nt: TGTGCCAGCAGCTACCAGGGGACCCAAGAGACCCAGTACTTC; CDR3aa: CASSYQGTQETQYF
j_gene: TRBJ2-7; len: 16; d_gene: TRBD1; abundance: .; v_gene: TRBV7-6; CDR3nt: TGTGCCAGCAGCTTAGGGGACAGGGGGGAATTCTACGAGCAGTACTTC; CDR3aa: CASSLGDRGEFYEQYF
j_gene: TRBJ1-2; len: 17; d_gene: .; abundance: few; v_gene: TRBV4-1; CDR3nt: TGCGCCAGCAGCCTCACGTACACCGCTTCTTTTAACTATGGCTACACCTTC; CDR3aa: CASSLTYTASFNYGYTF
j_gene: TRBJ1-2; len: 15; d_gene: .; abundance: .; v_gene: TRBV5-6; CDR3nt: TGTGCCAGCAGCCCATTGGACAGCCCATCGTATGGCTACACCTTC; CDR3aa: CASSPLDSPSYGYTF
j_gene: TRBJ1-2; len: 14; d_gene: .; abundance: few; v_gene: TRBV27; CDR3nt: TGTGCCAGCAGTAGAGGGTACCCGAACGATGGCTACCCCTTC; CDR3aa: CASSRGYPNDGYPF